The source of this T cell receptor beta chain is a study of beta chain features in type 1 diabetes. Whole-study results and caveats: Junctions at VDJ sites from type 1 diabetes patients had fewer insertions and more deletions. Across patients, naive, central memory and Treg TCRB repertoires exhibited apparently greater similarity than was observed across healthy donors. In every one of the four CD4+ subsets, TCRB CDR3s were moderately but significantly shorter in Type 1 diabetes patients.

The V end lost 4 bases, the J end lost 8 bases, and 17 bases lay between the germline ends. The germline V gene encodes CDR1 PRHDT and CDR2 FYEKMQ (reference sequence). CDR3 length: 14 amino acids. As concerns this clone: Its antigen is not identified.

The collection from each donor was one heparinised blood draw averaging roughly 110 mL. Purity exceeded 95% in all sorted populations. What was sequenced were expressed TCRB transcripts, since all of the isolated RNA had been reverse transcribed. Some clones are missing from TCRdb's copy, which holds only in-frame ones; the method was immunoSEQ multiplex PCR. The table includes nearly 700,000 clones, 13% detected once. This rearrangement joins TRBV13 to TRBJ1-1; no firm D call. Sample: naive CD4+ T cells from blood. The receptor comes from a man aged 18 to 30 with type 1 diabetes. This CDR3 reads CASSSYFRQQEAFF. Written as DNA, the CDR3 is TGTGCCAGCAGCTCCTACTTCCGACAACAGGAAGCTTTCTTT.